This section outlines one T cell receptor beta chain sequence together with its context. The data were produced by immunoSEQ multiplex PCR, yet TCRdb's version contains in-frame clones alone and is incomplete. The repertoire holds about 75,000 clones, 95% to 98% seen once, with around 0.18% in the top ten. This sample was included in a study of technical replicates of blood from several donors. From germline, CDR1 is LNHDA and CDR2 SQIVND (reference sequence). V was pared by 5 bases and J by 7 bases, with 12 bases of the junction left unmatched. CDR3 size: 16 residues. Sequences were obtained from T cells isolated from PBMCs. The receptor comes from a human donor in good health. The chain employs TRBV19 and TRBJ2-1; 9 bases line up with TRBD1. The DNA of the CDR3 is TGTGCCAGTAGTCTTACGGGACAGGGAAATCTAAATGAGCAGTTCTTC. Its protein is CASSLTGQGNLNEQFF.